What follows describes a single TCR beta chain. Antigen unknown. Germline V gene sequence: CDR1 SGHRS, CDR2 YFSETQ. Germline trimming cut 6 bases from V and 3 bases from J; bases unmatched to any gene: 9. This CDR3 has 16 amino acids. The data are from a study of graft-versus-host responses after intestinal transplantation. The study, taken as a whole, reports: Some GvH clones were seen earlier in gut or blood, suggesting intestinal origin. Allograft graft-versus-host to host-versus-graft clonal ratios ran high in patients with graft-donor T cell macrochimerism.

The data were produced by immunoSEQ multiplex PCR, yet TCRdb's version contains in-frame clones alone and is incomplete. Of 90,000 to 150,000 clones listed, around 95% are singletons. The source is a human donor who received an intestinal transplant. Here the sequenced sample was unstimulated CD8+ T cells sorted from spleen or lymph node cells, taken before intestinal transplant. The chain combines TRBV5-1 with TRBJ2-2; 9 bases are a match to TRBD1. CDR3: CASTLIWDRDTGELFF. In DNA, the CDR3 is TGCGCCAGCACCCTCATCTGGGACAGGGACACCGGGGAGCTGTTTTTT.